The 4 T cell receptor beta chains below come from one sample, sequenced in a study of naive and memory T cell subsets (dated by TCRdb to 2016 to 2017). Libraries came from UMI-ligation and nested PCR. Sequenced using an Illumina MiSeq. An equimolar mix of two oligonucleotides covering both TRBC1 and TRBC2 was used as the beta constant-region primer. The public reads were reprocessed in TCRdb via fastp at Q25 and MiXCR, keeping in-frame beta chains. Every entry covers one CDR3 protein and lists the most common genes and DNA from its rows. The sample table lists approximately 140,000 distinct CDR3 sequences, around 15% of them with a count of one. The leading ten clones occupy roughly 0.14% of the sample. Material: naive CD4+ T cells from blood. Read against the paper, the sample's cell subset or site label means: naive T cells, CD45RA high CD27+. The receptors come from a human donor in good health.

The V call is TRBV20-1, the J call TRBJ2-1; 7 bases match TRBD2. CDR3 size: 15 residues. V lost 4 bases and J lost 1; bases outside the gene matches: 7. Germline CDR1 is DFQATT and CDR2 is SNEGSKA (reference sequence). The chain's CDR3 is CSAILTSRSYNEQFF. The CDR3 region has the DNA TGCAGTGCTATTTTGACTAGCAGGTCCTACAATGAGCAGTTCTTC.

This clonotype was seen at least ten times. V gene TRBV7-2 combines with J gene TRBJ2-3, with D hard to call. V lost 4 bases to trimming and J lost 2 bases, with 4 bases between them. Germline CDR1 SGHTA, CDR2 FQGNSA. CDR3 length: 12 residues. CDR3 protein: CASSSYTDTQYF. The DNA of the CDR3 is TGTGCCAGCAGCTCATACACAGATACGCAGTATTTT.

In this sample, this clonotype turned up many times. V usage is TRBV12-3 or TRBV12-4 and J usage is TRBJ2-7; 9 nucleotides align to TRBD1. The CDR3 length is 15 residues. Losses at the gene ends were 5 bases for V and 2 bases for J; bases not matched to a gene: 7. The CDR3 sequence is CASSLTTGGPYEQYF. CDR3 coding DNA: TGTGCCAGCAGTCTAACCACAGGGGGCCCCTACGAGCAGTACTTC.

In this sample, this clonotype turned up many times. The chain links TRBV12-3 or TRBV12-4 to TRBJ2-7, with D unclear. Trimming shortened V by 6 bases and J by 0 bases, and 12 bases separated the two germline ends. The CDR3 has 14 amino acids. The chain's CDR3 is CASSPGRSSYEQYF. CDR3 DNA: TGTGCCAGCAGCCCCGGCAGGAGCTCCTACGAGCAGTACTTC.